Reported below is one T cell receptor (beta chain). Its antigen is as yet unknown. This CDR3 region has 16 residues. V was shortened by 3 bases and J by 1 base, with 13 bases between the two germline ends. Germline V lookup: CDR1 MDHEN, CDR2 SYDVKM. The source of the sample is a study of cytomegalovirus exposure and HLA in healthy donors. Findings and caveats of the study: Immune exposure was documented only through CMV serostatus.

PCR involved 60 Vbeta and 13 Jbeta primers. The data were produced by immunoSEQ multiplex PCR, yet TCRdb's version contains in-frame clones alone and is incomplete. The sample lists under 200,000 clones; 80% were seen once. The TCR was taken from a woman between 50 and 59 years old in good health and CMV-seropositive. Material: PBMCs. The chain joins TRBV28 to TRBJ2-1; perhaps TRBD2 as D (7 bases). CDR3 residues: CASSFAGAVSYNEQFF. The CDR3 DNA reads TGTGCCAGCAGTTTTGCGGGGGCTGTTTCCTACAATGAGCAGTTCTTC.